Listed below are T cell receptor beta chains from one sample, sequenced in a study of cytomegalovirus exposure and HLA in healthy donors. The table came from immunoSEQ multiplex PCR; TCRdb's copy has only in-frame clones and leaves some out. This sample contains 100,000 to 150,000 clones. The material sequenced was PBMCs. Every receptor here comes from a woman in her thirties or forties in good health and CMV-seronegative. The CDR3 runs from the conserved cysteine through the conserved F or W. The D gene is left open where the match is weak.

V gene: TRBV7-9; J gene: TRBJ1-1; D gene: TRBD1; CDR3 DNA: TGTGCCAGCAGCCCCGACAGGGTGAACACTGAAGCTTTCTTT; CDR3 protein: CASSPDRVNTEAFF
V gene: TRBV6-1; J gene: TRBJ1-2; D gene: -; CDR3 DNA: TGTGCCAGCAGACTACATGATAACTATGGCTACACCTTC; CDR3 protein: CASRLHDNYGYTF
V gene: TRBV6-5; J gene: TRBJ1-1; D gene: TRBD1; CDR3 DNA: TGTGCCAGCAGCTACAGGGGTAACACTGAAGCTTTCTTT; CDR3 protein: CASSYRGNTEAFF
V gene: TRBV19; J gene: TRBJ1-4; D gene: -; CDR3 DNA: TGTGCCAGTAGGCTAACAGGATCACCGAATGAAAAACTGTTTTTT; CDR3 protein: CASRLTGSPNEKLFF
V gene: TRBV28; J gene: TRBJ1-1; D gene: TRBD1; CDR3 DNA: TGTGCCAGCAGTTTAAAAGGACAGGTAGCTTTCTTT; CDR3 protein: CASSLKGQVAFF
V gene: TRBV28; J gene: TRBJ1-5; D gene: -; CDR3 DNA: TGTGCCAGCGGAGGAACCGATCAGCCCCAGCATTTT; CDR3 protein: CASGGTDQPQHF
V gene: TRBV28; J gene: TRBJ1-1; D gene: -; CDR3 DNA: TGTGCCATCTTAGCGGTGAACACTGAAGCTTTCTTT; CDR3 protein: CAILAVNTEAFF
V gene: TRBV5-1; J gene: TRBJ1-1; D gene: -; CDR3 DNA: TGCGCCGGCAGGGTGCGGGGATTGAGGACTGAAGCTTTCTTT; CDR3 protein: CAGRVRGLRTEAFF
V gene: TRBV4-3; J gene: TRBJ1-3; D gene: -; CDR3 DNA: TGCGCCAGCAGCCAAGATCTTTTCCGTCCTACCTCTGGAAACACCATATATTTT; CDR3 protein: CASSQDLFRPTSGNTIYF
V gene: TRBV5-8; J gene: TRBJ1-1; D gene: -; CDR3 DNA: TGTGCCAGCAGCTTCTCGGGAAATACTGAAGCTTTCTTT; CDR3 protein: CASSFSGNTEAFF
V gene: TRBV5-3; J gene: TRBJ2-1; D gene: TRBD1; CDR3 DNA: TGTGCCAGAAGCGTAGTGGGACAGGGGGTAGGCAATGAGCAGTTCTTC; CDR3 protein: CARSVVGQGVGNEQFF